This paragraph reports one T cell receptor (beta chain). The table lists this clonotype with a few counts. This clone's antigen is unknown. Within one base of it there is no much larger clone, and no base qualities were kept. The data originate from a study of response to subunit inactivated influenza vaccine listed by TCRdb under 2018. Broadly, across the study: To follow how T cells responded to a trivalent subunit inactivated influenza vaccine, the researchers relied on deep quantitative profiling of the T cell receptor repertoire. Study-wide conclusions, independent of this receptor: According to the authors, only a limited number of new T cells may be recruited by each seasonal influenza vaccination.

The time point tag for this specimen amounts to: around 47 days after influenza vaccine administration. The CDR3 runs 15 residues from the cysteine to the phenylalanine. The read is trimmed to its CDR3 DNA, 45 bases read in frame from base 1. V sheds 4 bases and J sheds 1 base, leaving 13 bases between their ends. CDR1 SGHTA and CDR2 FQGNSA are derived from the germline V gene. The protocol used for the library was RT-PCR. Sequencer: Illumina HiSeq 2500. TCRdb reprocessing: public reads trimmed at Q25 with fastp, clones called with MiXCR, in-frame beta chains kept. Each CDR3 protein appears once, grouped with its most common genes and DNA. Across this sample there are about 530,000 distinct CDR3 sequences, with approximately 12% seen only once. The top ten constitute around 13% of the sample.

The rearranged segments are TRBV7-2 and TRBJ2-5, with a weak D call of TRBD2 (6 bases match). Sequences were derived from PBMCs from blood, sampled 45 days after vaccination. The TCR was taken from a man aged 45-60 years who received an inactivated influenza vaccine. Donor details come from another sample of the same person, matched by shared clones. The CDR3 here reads CASSSTRGLQETQYF. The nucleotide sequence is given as TGTGCCAGCAGCTCCACCCGGGGACTCCAAGAGACCCAGTACTTC. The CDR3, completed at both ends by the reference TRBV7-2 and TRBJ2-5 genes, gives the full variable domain GAGVSQSPSNKVTEKGKDVELRCDPISGHTALYWYRQSLGQGLEFLIYFQGNSAPDKSGLPSDRFSAERTGGSVSTLTIQRTQQEDSAVYLCASSSTRGLQETQYFGPGTRLLVL.